What follows is one T cell receptor beta chain and its context. Its matching antigen is unknown. TCRdb's copy holds only in-frame clones and misses some; the assay was immunoSEQ multiplex PCR. This sample carries under 150,000 clones, around 84% of them seen once, and the ten largest clones take just under 9%. This specimen comes from a study of cytomegalovirus exposure and HLA in healthy donors. Study-level information: A subsequent analysis stated that the roughly 130 validation repertoires were run on the same platform as the roughly 700 first-cohort repertoires. Study-level points and caveats: Cytomegalovirus-associated status was assigned to about 150 TCR beta chains.

The V and J ends lost 4 bases and 4 bases, in that order; junction bases with no gene match: 2. CDR3 size: 13 residues. Germline CDR1 ENHRY, CDR2 SYGVKD. This chain links TRBV10-3 with TRBJ2-7, with 9 nucleotides matching TRBD2. The sequencing input was PBMCs. The receptor was derived from a man aged 18 to 29 in good health and CMV-seropositive. CDR3 sequence (DNA): TGTGCCATCAGTGTTACTAGCGGGTACGAGCAGTACTTC. Amino acid sequence: CAISVTSGYEQYF.